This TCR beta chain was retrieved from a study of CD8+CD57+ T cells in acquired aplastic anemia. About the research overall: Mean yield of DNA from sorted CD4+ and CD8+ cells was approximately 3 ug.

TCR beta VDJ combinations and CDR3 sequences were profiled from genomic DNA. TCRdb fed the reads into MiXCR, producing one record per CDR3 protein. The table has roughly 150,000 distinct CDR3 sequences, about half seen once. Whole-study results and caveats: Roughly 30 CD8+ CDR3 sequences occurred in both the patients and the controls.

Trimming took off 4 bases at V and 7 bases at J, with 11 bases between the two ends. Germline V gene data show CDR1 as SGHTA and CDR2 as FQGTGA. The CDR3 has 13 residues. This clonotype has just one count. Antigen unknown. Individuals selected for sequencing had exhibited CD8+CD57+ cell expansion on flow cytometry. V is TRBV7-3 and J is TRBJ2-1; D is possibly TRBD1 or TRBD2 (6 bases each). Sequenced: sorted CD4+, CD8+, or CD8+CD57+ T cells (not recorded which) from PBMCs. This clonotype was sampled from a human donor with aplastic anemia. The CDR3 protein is CASSSGGGNEQFF. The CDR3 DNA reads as TGTGCCAGCAGCTCAGGAGGGGGAAATGAGCAGTTCTTC. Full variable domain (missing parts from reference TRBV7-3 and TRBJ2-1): GAGVSQTPSNKVTEKGKYVELRCDPISGHTALYWYRQSLGQGPEFLIYFQGTGAADDSGLPNDRFFAVRPEGSVSTLKIQRTERGDSAVYLCASSSGGGNEQFFGPGTRLTVL.